The next 2 T cell receptor beta chains were all read from a single sample in a study of CD8 T cells in ankylosing spondylitis. TCRdb recomputed calls from the 5' RACE reads with MiXCR, one row per CDR3 protein. Altogether approximately 150,000 distinct CDR3 sequences are present, around 43% being singletons, with the ten largest covering about 15%. Input material: synovial fluid, either unsorted or a sorted T cell fraction (not recorded which). These receptors were obtained from a male donor with ankylosing spondylitis.

The rearrangement uses TRBV9 and TRBJ2-2; tentatively, D is TRBD1 (5 bases). Trimming removed 3 bases at V and 0 bases at J, with 12 bases between. Germline CDR1 reads SGDLS; CDR2 reads YYNGEE. This CDR3 spans 16 amino acids. CDR3 bases: TGTGCCAGCAGCGAACTCCAGGGCACGAACACCGGGGAGCTGTTTTTT. It translates to CASSELQGTNTGELFF.

The CDR3 spells CASSAQGGRTDTQYF. The CDR3 nucleotides are TGTGCCAGCAGCGCCCAGGGGGGGCGGACAGATACGCAGTATTTT. The chain employs TRBV7-9 and TRBJ2-3; D possibly matches TRBD1 or TRBD2 (7 bases each). This CDR3 spans 15 amino acids. V lost 5 bases to trimming and J lost 3 bases, with 15 bases between them. Germline CDR1 SEHNR, CDR2 FQNEAQ (reference sequence).